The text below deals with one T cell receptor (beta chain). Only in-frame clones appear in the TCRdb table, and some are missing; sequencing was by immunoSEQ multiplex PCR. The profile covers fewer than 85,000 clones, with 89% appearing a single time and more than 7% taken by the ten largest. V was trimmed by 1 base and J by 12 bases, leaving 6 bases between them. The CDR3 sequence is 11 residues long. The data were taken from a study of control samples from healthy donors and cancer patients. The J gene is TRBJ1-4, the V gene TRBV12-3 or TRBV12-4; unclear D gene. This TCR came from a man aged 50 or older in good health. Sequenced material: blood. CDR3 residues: CASSLGRELFF. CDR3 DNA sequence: TGTGCCAGCAGTTTAGGCCGGGAACTGTTTTTT.